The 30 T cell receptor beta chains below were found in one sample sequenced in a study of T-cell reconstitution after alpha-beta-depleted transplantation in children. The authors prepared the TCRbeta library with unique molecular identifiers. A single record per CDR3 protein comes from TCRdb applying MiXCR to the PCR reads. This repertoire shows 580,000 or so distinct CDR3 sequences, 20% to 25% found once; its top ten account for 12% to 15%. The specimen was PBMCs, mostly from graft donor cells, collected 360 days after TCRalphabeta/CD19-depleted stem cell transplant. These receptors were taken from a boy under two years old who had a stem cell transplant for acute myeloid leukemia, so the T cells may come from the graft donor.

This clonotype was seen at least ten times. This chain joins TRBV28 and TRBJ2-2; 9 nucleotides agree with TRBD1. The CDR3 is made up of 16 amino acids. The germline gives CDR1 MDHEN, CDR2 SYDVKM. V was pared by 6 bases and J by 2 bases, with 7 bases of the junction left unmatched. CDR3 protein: CASRPRDRVNTGELFF. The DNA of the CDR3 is TGTGCCAGCAGGCCTCGGGACAGGGTAAACACCGGGGAGCTGTTTTTT. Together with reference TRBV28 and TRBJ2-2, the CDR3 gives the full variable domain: DVKVTQSSRYLVKRTGEKVFLECVQDMDHENMFWYRQDPGLGLRLIYFSYDVKMKEKGDIPEGYSVSREKKERFSLILESASTNQTSMYLCASRPRDRVNTGELFFGEGSRLTVL.

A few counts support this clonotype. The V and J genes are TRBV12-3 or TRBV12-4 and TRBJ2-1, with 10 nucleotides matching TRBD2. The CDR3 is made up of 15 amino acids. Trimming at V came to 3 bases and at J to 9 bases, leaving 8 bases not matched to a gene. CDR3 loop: CASSFKSGGAGEQFF. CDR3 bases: TGTGCCAGCAGTTTTAAAAGCGGGGGGGCCGGTGAGCAGTTCTTC.

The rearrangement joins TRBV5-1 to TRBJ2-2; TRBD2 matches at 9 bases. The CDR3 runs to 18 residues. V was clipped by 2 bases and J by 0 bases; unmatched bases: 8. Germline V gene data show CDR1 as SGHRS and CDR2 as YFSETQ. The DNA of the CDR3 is TGCGCCAGCAGCTTTTTAGCGGGGGCAACCGCGAACACCGGGGAGCTGTTTTTT. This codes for CASSFLAGATANTGELFF.

CDR3: CASILAGPRNEQFF. CDR3 DNA: TGTGCCAGCATCTTGGCGGGACCGCGGAATGAGCAGTTCTTC. The chain employs TRBV6-1 and TRBJ2-1, with D tentatively TRBD2 (6 bases). Germline values: CDR1 MNHNS, CDR2 SASEGT. CDR3 length: 14 residues. V was cut by 7 bases and J by 7 bases, with 17 bases left in between.

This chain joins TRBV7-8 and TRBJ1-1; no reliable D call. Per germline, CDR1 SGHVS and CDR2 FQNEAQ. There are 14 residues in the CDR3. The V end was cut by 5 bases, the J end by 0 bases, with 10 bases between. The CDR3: CASSPLALNTEAFF. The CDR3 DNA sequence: TGTGCCAGCAGCCCCTTGGCTCTGAACACTGAAGCTTTCTTT.

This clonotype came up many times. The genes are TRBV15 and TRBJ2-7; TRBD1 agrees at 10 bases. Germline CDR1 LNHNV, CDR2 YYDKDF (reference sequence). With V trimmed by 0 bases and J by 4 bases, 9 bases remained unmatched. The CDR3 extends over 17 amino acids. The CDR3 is CATSRDKGQGFYYEQYF. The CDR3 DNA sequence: TGTGCCACCAGCAGAGATAAGGGACAGGGGTTTTATTACGAGCAGTACTTC. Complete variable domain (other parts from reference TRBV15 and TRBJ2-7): DAMVIQNPRYQVTQFGKPVTLSCSQTLNHNVMYWYQQKSSQAPKLLFHYYDKDFNNEADTPDNFQSRRPNTSFCFLDIRSPGLGDTAMYLCATSRDKGQGFYYEQYFGPGTRLTVT.

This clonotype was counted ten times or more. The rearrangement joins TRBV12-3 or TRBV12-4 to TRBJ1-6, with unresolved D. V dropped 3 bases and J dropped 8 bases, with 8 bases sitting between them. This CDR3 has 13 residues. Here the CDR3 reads CASSLETYSPLHF. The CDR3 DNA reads TGTGCCAGCAGTTTGGAGACTTATTCACCCCTCCACTTT.

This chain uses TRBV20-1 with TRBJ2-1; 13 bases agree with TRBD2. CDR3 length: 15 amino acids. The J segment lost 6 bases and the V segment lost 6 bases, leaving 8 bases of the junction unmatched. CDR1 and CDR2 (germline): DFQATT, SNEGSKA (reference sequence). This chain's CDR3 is CSAKTSGGTINEQFF. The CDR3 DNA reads TGCAGTGCCAAGACTAGCGGGGGGACCATCAATGAGCAGTTCTTC.

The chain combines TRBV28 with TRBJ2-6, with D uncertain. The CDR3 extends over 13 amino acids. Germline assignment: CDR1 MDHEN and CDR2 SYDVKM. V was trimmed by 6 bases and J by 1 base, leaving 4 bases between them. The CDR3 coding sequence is TGTGCCAGCAGGCGATCTGGGGCCAACGTCCTGACTTTC. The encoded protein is CASRRSGANVLTF.

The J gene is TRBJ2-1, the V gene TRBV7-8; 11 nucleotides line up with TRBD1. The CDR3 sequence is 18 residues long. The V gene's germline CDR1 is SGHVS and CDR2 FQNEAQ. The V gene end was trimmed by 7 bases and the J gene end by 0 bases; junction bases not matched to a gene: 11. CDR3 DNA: TGTGCCAGCACCCAAAGCCGGACAGGGGGCGGCTCCTACAATGAGCAGTTCTTC. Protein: CASTQSRTGGGSYNEQFF.

CDR3 sequence: CASSLYSPATAGDTQYF. CDR3 bases: TGTGCCAGCAGCTTGTACTCCCCGGCCACAGCGGGGGATACGCAGTATTTT. This chain uses TRBV7-2 with TRBJ2-3; TRBD2 aligns across 7 bases. The V gene's germline CDR1 is SGHTA and CDR2 FQGNSA. This CDR3 spans 17 amino acids. After removal of 3 bases from V and 6 bases from J, the junction contained 15 bases not matched to a gene.

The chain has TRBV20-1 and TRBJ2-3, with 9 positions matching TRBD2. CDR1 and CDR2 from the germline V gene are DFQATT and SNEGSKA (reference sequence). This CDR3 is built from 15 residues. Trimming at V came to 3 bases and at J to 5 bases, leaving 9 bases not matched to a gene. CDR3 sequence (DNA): TGCAGTGCTAGTGGAGGCGGGGGGGCCTTAGATACGCAGTATTTT. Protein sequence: CSASGGGGALDTQYF.

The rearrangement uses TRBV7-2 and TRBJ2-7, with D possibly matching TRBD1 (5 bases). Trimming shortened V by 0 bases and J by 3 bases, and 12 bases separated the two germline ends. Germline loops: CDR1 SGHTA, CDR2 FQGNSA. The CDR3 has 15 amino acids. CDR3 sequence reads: CASSLASGQVYEQYF. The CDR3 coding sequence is TGTGCCAGCAGCTTAGCCAGTGGACAAGTCTACGAGCAGTACTTC.

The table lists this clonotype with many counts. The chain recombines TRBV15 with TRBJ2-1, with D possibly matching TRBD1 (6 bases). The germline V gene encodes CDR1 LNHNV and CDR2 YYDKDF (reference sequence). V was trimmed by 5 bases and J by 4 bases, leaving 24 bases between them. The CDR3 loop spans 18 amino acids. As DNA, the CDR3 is TGTGCCACCAGCCCAGAGCGTGGGGACAAATCCTTTTACAATGAGCAGTTCTTC. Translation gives CATSPERGDKSFYNEQFF.

The CDR3 spells CSVATGPYGYTF. Written as DNA, the CDR3 is TGCAGCGTGGCGACAGGCCCCTATGGCTACACCTTC. The chain uses TRBV29-1 and TRBJ1-2; possibly TRBD1 for D (6 bases). The CDR3 has 12 amino acids. The germline V gene has CDR1 SQVTM and CDR2 ANQGSEA. The V end lost 6 bases, the J end lost 4 bases, and 12 bases lay between the germline ends.

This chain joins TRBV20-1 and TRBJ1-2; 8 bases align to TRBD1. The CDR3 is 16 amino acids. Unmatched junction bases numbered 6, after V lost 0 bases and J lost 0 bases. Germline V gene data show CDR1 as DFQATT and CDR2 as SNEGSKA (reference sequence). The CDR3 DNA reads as TGCAGTGCTAGAGATCTGACAGGGGCCTCTAACTATGGCTACACCTTC. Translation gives CSARDLTGASNYGYTF.

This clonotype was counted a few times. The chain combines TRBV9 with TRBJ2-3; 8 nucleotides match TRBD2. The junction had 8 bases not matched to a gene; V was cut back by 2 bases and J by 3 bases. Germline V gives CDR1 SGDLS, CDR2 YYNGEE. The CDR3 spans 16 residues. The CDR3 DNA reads TGTGCCAGCAGCGTCGACGGGGGGGCTTTTACAGATACGCAGTATTTT. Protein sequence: CASSVDGGAFTDTQYF.

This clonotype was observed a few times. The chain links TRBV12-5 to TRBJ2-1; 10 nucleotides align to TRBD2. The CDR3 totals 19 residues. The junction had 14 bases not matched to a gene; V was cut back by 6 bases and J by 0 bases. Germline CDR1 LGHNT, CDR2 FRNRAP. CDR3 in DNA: TGTGCTAGTGGCTTTCCGGGACTAGCGTTAGAAAGCTCCTACAATGAGCAGTTCTTC. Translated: CASGFPGLALESSYNEQFF. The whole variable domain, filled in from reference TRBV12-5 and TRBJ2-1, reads DARVTQTPRHKVTEMGQEVTMRCQPILGHNTVFWYRQTMMQGLELLAYFRNRAPLDDSGMPKDRFSAEMPDATLATLKIQPSEPRDSAVYFCASGFPGLALESSYNEQFFGPGTRLTVL.

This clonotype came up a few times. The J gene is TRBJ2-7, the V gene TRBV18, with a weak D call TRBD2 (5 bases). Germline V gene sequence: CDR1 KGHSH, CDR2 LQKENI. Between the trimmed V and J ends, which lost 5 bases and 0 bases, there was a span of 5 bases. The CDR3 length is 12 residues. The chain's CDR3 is CASSGSSYEQYV. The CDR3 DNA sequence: TGTGCCAGCTCAGGGAGCTCCTACGAGCAGTACGTC.

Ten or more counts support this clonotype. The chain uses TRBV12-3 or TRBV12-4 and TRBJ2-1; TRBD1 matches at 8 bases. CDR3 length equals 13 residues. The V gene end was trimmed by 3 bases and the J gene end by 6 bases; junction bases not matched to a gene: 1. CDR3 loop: CASSLDRANEQFF. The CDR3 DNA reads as TGTGCCAGCAGTTTGGACAGGGCCAATGAGCAGTTCTTC.

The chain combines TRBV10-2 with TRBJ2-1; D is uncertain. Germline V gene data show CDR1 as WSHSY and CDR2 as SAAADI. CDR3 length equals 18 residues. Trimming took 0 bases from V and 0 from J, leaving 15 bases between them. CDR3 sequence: CASSESSRGGISYNEQFF. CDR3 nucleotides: TGCGCCAGCAGTGAGTCGTCACGCGGCGGCATCTCCTACAATGAGCAGTTCTTC.

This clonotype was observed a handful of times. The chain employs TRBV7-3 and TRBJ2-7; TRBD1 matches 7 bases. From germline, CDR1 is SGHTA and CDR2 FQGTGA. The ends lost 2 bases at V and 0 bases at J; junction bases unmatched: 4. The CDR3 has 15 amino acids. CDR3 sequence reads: CASSLSGQPSYEQYF. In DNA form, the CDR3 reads TGTGCCAGCAGCTTATCGGGACAGCCCTCCTACGAGCAGTACTTC.

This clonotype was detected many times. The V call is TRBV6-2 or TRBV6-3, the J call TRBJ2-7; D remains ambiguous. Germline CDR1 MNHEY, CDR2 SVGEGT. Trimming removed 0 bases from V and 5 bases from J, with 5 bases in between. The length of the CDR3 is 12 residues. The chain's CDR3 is CASSYSKNEQYF. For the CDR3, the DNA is TGTGCCAGCAGTTACTCGAAAAACGAGCAGTACTTC.

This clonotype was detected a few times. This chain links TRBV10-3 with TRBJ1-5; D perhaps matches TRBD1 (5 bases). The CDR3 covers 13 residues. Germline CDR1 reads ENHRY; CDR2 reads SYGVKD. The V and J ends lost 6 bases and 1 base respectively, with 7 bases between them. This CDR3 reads CAIRRQSNQPQHF. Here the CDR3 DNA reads TGTGCCATCAGAAGACAGAGCAATCAGCCCCAGCATTTT.

CDR3 nucleotide sequence: TGTGCCAGCAGTGTGCGGCAGGGGGCTTTCTACGAGCAGTACTTC. Residues: CASSVRQGAFYEQYF. The gene calls are TRBV25-1 and TRBJ2-7; TRBD1 matches 8 bases. From germline, CDR1 is MGHDK and CDR2 SYGVNS. The junction had 8 bases not matched to a gene; V was cut back by 4 bases and J by 3 bases. The CDR3 is 15 residues long.

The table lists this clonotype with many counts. This CDR3 reads CASSLWDRVPDTQYF. CDR3 DNA sequence: TGTGCCAGCAGTTTGTGGGACAGGGTTCCAGATACGCAGTATTTT. V is TRBV12-3 or TRBV12-4 and J is TRBJ2-3; 9 nucleotides align to TRBD1. With 3 bases clipped from V and 4 bases from J, the junction kept 5 bases outside the gene matches. This CDR3 is built from 15 residues.

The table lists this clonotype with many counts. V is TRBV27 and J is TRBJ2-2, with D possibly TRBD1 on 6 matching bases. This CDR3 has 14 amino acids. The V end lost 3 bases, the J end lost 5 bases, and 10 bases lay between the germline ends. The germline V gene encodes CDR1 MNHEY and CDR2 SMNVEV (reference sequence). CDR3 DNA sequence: TGTGCCAGCAGTTTGGACAGTGGTACCGGGGAGCTGTTTTTT. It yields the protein CASSLDSGTGELFF.

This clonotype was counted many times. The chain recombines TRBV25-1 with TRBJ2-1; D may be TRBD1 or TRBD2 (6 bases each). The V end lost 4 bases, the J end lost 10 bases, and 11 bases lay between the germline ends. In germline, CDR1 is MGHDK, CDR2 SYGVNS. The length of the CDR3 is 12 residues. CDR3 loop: CASSAQGREQFF. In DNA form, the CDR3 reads TGTGCCAGCAGTGCCCAGGGGAGGGAGCAGTTCTTC. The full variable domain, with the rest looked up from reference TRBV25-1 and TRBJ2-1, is EADIYQTPRYLVIGTGKKITLECSQTMGHDKMYWYQQDPGMELHLIHYSYGVNSTEKGDLSSESTVSRIRTEHFPLTLESARPSHTSQYLCASSAQGREQFFGPGTRLTVL.

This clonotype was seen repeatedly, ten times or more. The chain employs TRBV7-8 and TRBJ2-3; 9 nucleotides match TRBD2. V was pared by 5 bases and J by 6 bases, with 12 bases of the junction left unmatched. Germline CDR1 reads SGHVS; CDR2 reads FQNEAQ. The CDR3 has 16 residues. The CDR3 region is CASSLDSGGTVDTQYF. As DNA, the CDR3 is TGTGCCAGCAGCCTTGACAGCGGGGGGACCGTGGATACGCAGTATTTT.

In DNA, the CDR3 is TGTGCCAGCAGCTTAGTGGCTAGCGGCAAGATTTACAATGAGCAGTTCTTC. It encodes CASSLVASGKIYNEQFF. This chain joins TRBV7-2 and TRBJ2-1; 7 nucleotides match TRBD2. The germline V gene encodes CDR1 SGHTA and CDR2 FQGNSA. CDR3 size: 17 residues. Unmatched junction bases numbered 10, after V lost 1 base and J lost 4 bases.